The rows below give T cell receptor beta chains drawn from one sample of a study of T cells in Graves' hyperthyroidism and ophthalmopathy. Via MiXCR, TCRdb re-called the multiplex PCR reads, giving one row per CDR3 protein. Of around 350,000 distinct CDR3 sequences in the sample, approximately 19% are singletons; the top ten hold around 4%. The sequencing sample was made of blood. The receptors were gathered from a woman under 30 with Graves' hyperthyroidism. CDR3s include the opening cysteine and the closing phenylalanine or tryptophan. Each record gives: J gene, clone size, V gene, D gene, CDR3 protein, CDR3 DNA. A D gene is named only where the DNA matches it firmly. Only some rows state a clone size, as once, few, many or a class for expanded clones.

J: TRBJ2-5
size: .
V: TRBV24-1
D: .
CDR3: CATSDPGQNQETQYF
DNA: TGTGCCACCAGTGATCCCGGACAGAATCAAGAGACCCAGTACTTC

J: TRBJ2-7
size: .
V: TRBV3-1
D: TRBD1
CDR3: CASSQVGQDYEQYF
DNA: TGTGCCAGCAGCCAAGTCGGACAGGACTACGAGCAGTACTTC

J: TRBJ2-5
size: .
V: TRBV28
D: TRBD2
CDR3: CASSPTGLAKETQYF
DNA: TGTGCCAGCAGCCCTACCGGACTAGCGAAAGAGACCCAGTACTTC

J: TRBJ2-7
size: .
V: TRBV7-2
D: TRBD1
CDR3: CASSLGPGQGYEQYF
DNA: TGTGCCAGCAGCTTAGGTCCGGGACAGGGCTACGAGCAGTACTTC

J: TRBJ2-2
size: .
V: TRBV10-1
D: .
CDR3: CASNQAPGGELFF
DNA: TGCGCCAGCAACCAAGCCCCCGGCGGGGAGCTGTTTTTT

J: TRBJ1-2
size: many
V: TRBV11-2
D: TRBD1
CDR3: CASSNYRGPLTGYTF
DNA: TGTGCCAGCAGCAACTACAGGGGTCCGCTAACGGGCTACACCTTC

J: TRBJ1-1
size: many
V: TRBV12-3/TRBV12-4
D: .
CDR3: CASSPPAGFTEAFF
DNA: TGTGCCAGCAGTCCCCCCGCGGGGTTCACTGAAGCTTTCTTT

J: TRBJ2-2
size: many
V: TRBV6-1
D: TRBD1
CDR3: CASNLAGTDTGELFF
DNA: TGTGCCAGCAATCTTGCCGGGACAGACACCGGGGAGCTGTTTTTT

J: TRBJ1-2
size: once
V: TRBV14
D: .
CDR3: CASSQDPGVSYGYTF
DNA: TGTGCCAGCAGCCAAGATCCAGGGGTTTCCTATGGCTACACCTTC

J: TRBJ1-2
size: many
V: TRBV2
D: TRBD1
CDR3: CASRQGQNYGYTF
DNA: TGTGCCAGCAGACAGGGACAGAACTATGGCTACACCTTC

J: TRBJ2-2
size: many
V: TRBV14
D: .
CDR3: CASSVDYTGELFF
DNA: TGTGCCAGCAGCGTTGATTACACCGGGGAGCTGTTTTTT

J: TRBJ2-7
size: many
V: TRBV30
D: .
CDR3: CAWSVSGVEQYF
DNA: TGTGCCTGGAGTGTATCCGGGGTGGAGCAGTACTTC

J: TRBJ1-1
size: few
V: TRBV3-1
D: .
CDR3: CASSGQFGIEAFF
DNA: TGTGCCAGCAGTGGACAGTTTGGGATTGAAGCTTTCTTT

J: TRBJ2-7
size: many
V: TRBV5-1
D: .
CDR3: CASSLDYGGREQYF
DNA: TGCGCCAGCAGCTTGGATTACGGTGGACGCGAGCAGTACTTC

J: TRBJ2-7
size: many
V: TRBV6-5
D: .
CDR3: CASSYSTGRSYEQYF
DNA: TGTGCCAGCAGTTACTCGACAGGTCGCTCCTACGAGCAGTACTTC

J: TRBJ1-6
size: .
V: TRBV7-8
D: .
CDR3: CASSLRTAYNSPLHF
DNA: TGTGCCAGCAGCCTCAGGACAGCTTATAATTCACCCCTCCACTTT

J: TRBJ1-2
size: .
V: TRBV18
D: .
CDR3: CASSPGVGYTF
DNA: TGTGCCAGCTCACCAGGAGTCGGCTACACCTTC

J: TRBJ2-5
size: many
V: TRBV12-3/TRBV12-4
D: .
CDR3: CASSYEWTQETQYF
DNA: TGTGCCAGCAGTTACGAGTGGACCCAAGAGACCCAGTACTTC

J: TRBJ1-1
size: many
V: TRBV30
D: .
CDR3: CAWSVRWGDAGTEAFF
DNA: TGTGCCTGGAGTGTACGATGGGGGGACGCGGGGACTGAAGCTTTCTTT

J: TRBJ1-1
size: .
V: TRBV12-3/TRBV12-4
D: .
CDR3: CASSPLNPNTEAFF
DNA: TGTGCCAGCAGTCCTTTGAATCCGAACACTGAAGCTTTCTTT

J: TRBJ1-1
size: many
V: TRBV14
D: .
CDR3: CASSVNWGGTEAFF
DNA: TGTGCCAGCAGCGTCAACTGGGGGGGCACTGAAGCTTTCTTT

J: TRBJ1-1
size: many
V: TRBV7-9
D: .
CDR3: CASSPGHRNTEAFF
DNA: TGTGCCAGCAGCCCAGGACACCGGAACACTGAAGCTTTCTTT

J: TRBJ1-5
size: many
V: TRBV6-1
D: .
CDR3: CASSVTVYSNQPQHF
DNA: TGTGCCAGCAGTGTGACCGTTTATAGCAATCAGCCCCAGCATTTT

J: TRBJ2-5
size: many
V: TRBV6-2/TRBV6-3
D: TRBD2
CDR3: CASSSQSGTSRETQYF
DNA: TGTGCCAGCAGTTCCCAGTCCGGGACTAGCAGGGAGACCCAGTACTTC

J: TRBJ2-5
size: many
V: TRBV6-1
D: .
CDR3: CASSPRAQETQYF
DNA: TGTGCCAGCAGTCCTCGTGCCCAAGAGACCCAGTACTTC

J: TRBJ2-7
size: many
V: TRBV6-5
D: .
CDR3: CASSYSYSSYEQYF
DNA: TGTGCCAGCAGTTACTCGTACAGCTCCTACGAGCAGTACTTC

J: TRBJ1-1
size: many
V: TRBV29-1
D: .
CDR3: CSVGTGNTEAFF
DNA: TGCAGCGTGGGGACGGGGAACACTGAAGCTTTCTTT

J: TRBJ1-2
size: many
V: TRBV6-5
D: TRBD1
CDR3: CASALTGSNYGYTF
DNA: TGTGCCAGCGCCTTGACAGGGTCTAACTATGGCTACACCTTC

J: TRBJ1-2
size: many
V: TRBV27
D: .
CDR3: CASSLVAAGHYGYTF
DNA: TGTGCCAGCAGTTTAGTGGCCGCAGGCCACTATGGCTACACCTTC

J: TRBJ1-2
size: many
V: TRBV29-1
D: .
CDR3: CSVEEGRTLNYGYTF
DNA: TGCAGCGTTGAAGAGGGGAGGACGTTGAACTATGGCTACACCTTC

J: TRBJ1-6
size: few
V: TRBV6-1
D: .
CDR3: CASGPVRRPLHF
DNA: TGTGCCAGCGGTCCTGTCCGAAGACCCCTCCACTTT

J: TRBJ1-1
size: .
V: TRBV5-1
D: .
CDR3: CASSESVGYTEAFF
DNA: TGCGCCAGCAGCGAGTCCGTCGGATACACTGAAGCTTTCTTT

J: TRBJ2-5
size: .
V: TRBV5-4
D: TRBD2
CDR3: CASSLGRGYEETQYF
DNA: TGTGCCAGCAGCTTGGGGCGGGGGTACGAAGAGACCCAGTACTTC

J: TRBJ2-5
size: few
V: TRBV18
D: .
CDR3: CASSPPGRGGETQYF
DNA: TGTGCCAGCTCACCGCCCGGACGGGGCGGAGAGACCCAGTACTTC

J: TRBJ2-7
size: .
V: TRBV19
D: TRBD1
CDR3: CASSPQTGVPYEQYF
DNA: TGTGCCAGTAGTCCCCAGACAGGGGTCCCCTACGAGCAGTACTTC

J: TRBJ2-5
size: .
V: TRBV6-5
D: TRBD2
CDR3: CASSYLAGDQETQYF
DNA: TGTGCCAGCAGTTACCTAGCGGGGGATCAAGAGACCCAGTACTTC

J: TRBJ1-1
size: many
V: TRBV20-1
D: .
CDR3: CSAREGGELNTEAFF
DNA: TGCAGTGCTAGAGAGGGGGGGGAACTGAACACTGAAGCTTTCTTT

J: TRBJ1-5
size: .
V: TRBV30
D: .
CDR3: CAWSTGRGRHF
DNA: TGTGCCTGGAGCACGGGTAGGGGCCGGCATTTT

J: TRBJ1-6
size: .
V: TRBV5-1
D: TRBD1
CDR3: CASSDGQGNSPLHF
DNA: TGCGCCAGCAGTGATGGACAGGGGAATTCACCCCTCCACTTT

J: TRBJ2-5
size: many
V: TRBV6-5
D: .
CDR3: CASSYWDLWERKETQYF
DNA: TGTGCCAGCAGTTACTGGGACTTATGGGAACGTAAAGAGACCCAGTACTTC

J: TRBJ2-4
size: few
V: TRBV4-1
D: TRBD2
CDR3: CASSQVGTTLAKNIQYF
DNA: TGCGCCAGCAGCCAAGTAGGGACTACCCTAGCCAAAAACATTCAGTACTTC

J: TRBJ2-4
size: many
V: TRBV15
D: TRBD1
CDR3: CATRKQGQNIQYF
DNA: TGTGCCACCAGGAAACAGGGGCAAAACATTCAGTACTTC

J: TRBJ2-7
size: many
V: TRBV11-1
D: TRBD1
CDR3: CASSRDGQGSSYEQYF
DNA: TGTGCCAGCAGCCGAGACGGACAGGGGAGCTCCTACGAGCAGTACTTC

J: TRBJ2-3
size: .
V: TRBV12-3/TRBV12-4
D: .
CDR3: CASSSAGDTQYF
DNA: TGTGCCAGCAGCTCGGCGGGGGATACGCAGTATTTT

J: TRBJ2-7
size: many
V: TRBV10-3
D: .
CDR3: CAISEQGPSLGEQYF
DNA: TGTGCCATCAGTGAGCAGGGGCCGTCTTTAGGGGAGCAGTACTTC

J: TRBJ1-1
size: many
V: TRBV5-1
D: .
CDR3: CASSLTETGQTPNTEAFF
DNA: TGCGCCAGCAGCTTGACCGAGACAGGACAGACGCCAAACACTGAAGCTTTCTTT

J: TRBJ2-5
size: many
V: TRBV6-5
D: TRBD2
CDR3: CASRASGGTEETQYF
DNA: TGTGCCAGCAGGGCTAGCGGGGGCACCGAAGAGACCCAGTACTTC

J: TRBJ2-7
size: once
V: TRBV28
D: .
CDR3: CASSYPTGEQYF
DNA: TGTGCCAGCAGTTACCCAACTGGGGAGCAGTACTTC

J: TRBJ1-1
size: once
V: TRBV5-1
D: .
CDR3: CASSLPPNTEAFF
DNA: TGCGCCAGCAGCTTACCCCCTAACACTGAAGCTTTCTTT

J: TRBJ2-3
size: many
V: TRBV29-1
D: .
CDR3: CSVEDLGVDTQYF
DNA: TGCAGCGTTGAAGACCTCGGGGTAGATACGCAGTATTTT

J: TRBJ1-2
size: many
V: TRBV6-1
D: .
CDR3: CASRRDSNYGYTF
DNA: TGTGCCAGCAGGAGAGATTCTAACTATGGCTACACCTTC

J: TRBJ2-5
size: few
V: TRBV6-2/TRBV6-3
D: .
CDR3: CASSRDSQETKYF
DNA: TGTGCCAGCAGCCGGGACTCACAAGAGACCAAGTACTTC

J: TRBJ2-2
size: few
V: TRBV11-1
D: TRBD2
CDR3: CASRSRSGGASTGELFF
DNA: TGTGCCAGCAGGAGCCGTAGCGGGGGGGCAAGCACCGGGGAGCTGTTTTTT